One and the same sample provided the 20 T cell receptor beta chains below, sequenced in a study of Graves' ophthalmopathy and Graves' hyperthyroidism. Scientists amplified the TCR beta CDR3 regions from RNA transcripts. RT-PCR was first run with HTBI primers, then multiplex PCR in a second round. MiXCR was run by TCRdb on the multiplex PCR reads, yielding one entry per CDR3 protein. Among about 700,000 distinct CDR3 sequences, about 38% were seen once, and the ten largest hold roughly 3.5%. Specimen: peripheral blood. The receptors here all came from an adult man with Graves' ophthalmopathy.

With respect to this clonotype: This may be a read error: a much more frequent sequence differs by one nucleotide. The rearrangement uses TRBV9 and TRBJ1-3; D is unresolved. There are 15 residues in the CDR3. CDR1 and CDR2 (germline): SGDLS, YYNGEE. Between the trimmed V and J ends, which lost 0 bases and 2 bases, there was a span of 9 bases. DNA of the CDR3: TGTGCCAGCAGCGTAGGTCGGGATGCTGGAAACACCATATATTTT. It translates to CASSVGRDAGNTIYF.

This clonotype showed up many times. The V call is TRBV6-1, the J call TRBJ1-6; D unclear. Trimming took 11 bases from V and 0 from J, leaving 11 bases between them. Germline lookup yields CDR1 MNHNS and CDR2 SASEGT. The CDR3 loop spans 14 amino acids. This CDR3 is CASRSSSYNSPLHF. The CDR3 nucleotides are TGTGCCTCTCGCTCGAGCTCCTATAATTCACCCCTCCACTTT.

This clonotype was counted many times. The chain joins TRBV19 to TRBJ1-5; 7 nucleotides match TRBD1. The CDR3 has 14 amino acids. Germline V gene sequence: CDR1 LNHDA, CDR2 SQIVND (reference sequence). J lost 5 bases, V lost 2 bases, and 3 bases had no gene match. The CDR3 region has the DNA TGTGCCAGTAGTATAAGGGACAGATATCAGCCCCAGCATTTT. This translates into CASSIRDRYQPQHF.

The genes are TRBV27 and TRBJ2-7, with D hard to call. Trimming pared 2 bases from V and 9 bases from J, leaving 17 bases between. The CDR3 extends over 14 amino acids. CDR1 is MNHEY, CDR2 SMNVEV, per germline (reference sequence). The CDR3 region has the DNA TGTGCCAGCAGTTTAGGGTCCGGAGACGCGGTGCAGTACTTC. Protein product: CASSLGSGDAVQYF.

This clonotype was observed many times. The chain couples TRBV2 to TRBJ2-7; either TRBD1 or TRBD2 may fit D (5 bases each). Germline V CDR1 and CDR2: SNHLY, FYNNEI. The CDR3 sequence is 13 residues long. V was pared by 8 bases and J by 1 base, with 12 bases between. The CDR3 region is CASGAGRSYEQYF. The CDR3, as DNA: TGTGCCAGCGGGGCAGGGAGATCCTACGAGCAGTACTTC.

A few counts support this clonotype. CDR3 DNA: TGTGCCAGCAGGATTCAGCCTAACACTGAAGCTTTCTTT. It codes for CASRIQPNTEAFF. The chain employs TRBV6-6 and TRBJ1-1; D not certain. V dropped 6 bases and J dropped 2 bases, with 10 bases sitting between them. This CDR3 has 13 amino acids. Germline CDR1 reads MNHNY; CDR2 reads SVGAGI (reference sequence).

This clonotype was counted at least ten times. The chain recombines TRBV19 with TRBJ1-5; D not certain. Trimming pared 4 bases from V and 1 base from J, leaving 11 bases between. Germline lookup yields CDR1 LNHDA and CDR2 SQIVND (reference sequence). The CDR3 spans 15 residues. CDR3 DNA sequence: TGTGCCAGTAGTAGTCCCATAGCGAGCAATCAGCCCCAGCATTTT. It codes for CASSSPIASNQPQHF. The full variable domain, in which reference TRBV19 and TRBJ1-5 provide the parts outside the CDR3, is DGGITQSPKYLFRKEGQNVTLSCEQNLNHDAMYWYRQDPGQGLRLIYYSQIVNDFQKGDIAEGYSVSREKKESFPLTVTSAQKNPTAFYLCASSSPIASNQPQHFGDGTRLSIL.

The sample holds many counts of this clonotype. The junction differs from germline at one of its ends, possibly a read error. The gene calls are TRBV7-8 and TRBJ2-7; 7 positions agree with TRBD1. The CDR3 covers 15 residues. Germline values: CDR1 SGHVS, CDR2 FQNEAQ. The CDR3 here is CASSIAGTVSYEQYF. In DNA form, the CDR3 reads TGTGCCAGCAGCATAGCCGGGACAGTCTCCTACGAGCAGTACTTC.

A single count supports this clonotype. This sequence joins TRBV2 and TRBJ1-4, with D possibly being TRBD1 (5 bases). This CDR3 is 16 amino acids long. Trimming removed 6 bases from V and 5 bases from J, with 19 bases in between. CDR1 and CDR2 (germline): SNHLY, FYNNEI. The CDR3 region is CASRPGTSGRNEKLFF. The CDR3 DNA is TGTGCCAGCAGGCCCGGGACTAGCGGGAGGAATGAAAAACTGTTTTTT.

This clonotype was seen repeatedly, ten times or more. The rearrangement uses TRBV12-3 or TRBV12-4 and TRBJ2-5; 7 nucleotides agree with TRBD1. The trim removed 6 bases at V and 5 bases at J, leaving 3 bases unmatched. The CDR3 is made up of 12 amino acids. The CDR3 DNA reads TGTGCCAGCAGCTTCAGGGGGGAGACCCAGTACTTC. Its translation: CASSFRGETQYF.

This clonotype was seen ten or more times. The J gene is TRBJ2-5, the V gene TRBV5-6; either TRBD1 or TRBD2 may supply D (6 bases each). Germline-derived CDR1 and CDR2 are SGHDT and YYEEEE. V was trimmed by 2 bases and J by 8 bases, leaving 13 bases between them. The CDR3 loop spans 13 amino acids. Here the CDR3 DNA reads TGTGCCAGCAGCTTTGGGGGGCCGAAAACCCAGTACTTC. Translated: CASSFGGPKTQYF. Combining the CDR3 with reference TRBV5-6 and TRBJ2-5 gives the whole variable domain DAGVTQSPTHLIKTRGQQVTLRCSPKSGHDTVSWYQQALGQGPQFIFQYYEEEERQRGNFPDRFSGHQFPNYSSELNVNALLLGDSALYLCASSFGGPKTQYFGPGTRLLVL.

This clonotype was observed many times. This chain connects TRBV4-2 to TRBJ1-2, with no clear D. The CDR3 is 15 residues long. V gave up 4 bases and J gave up 0 bases, with 12 bases separating them. CDR1 is LGHNA and CDR2 is YNFKEQ in the germline V gene. The DNA for the CDR3 is TGTGCCAGCAGCCCCGACACCAGGTCTAACTATGGCTACACCTTC. Amino acid sequence: CASSPDTRSNYGYTF.

This clonotype has only a few counts. Sequence at one end of the junction differs from germline and may be a read error. The chain has TRBV10-3 and TRBJ1-1; D remains ambiguous. Germline V gene data show CDR1 as ENHRY and CDR2 as SYGVKD. The CDR3 has 16 residues. CDR3 in amino acids: CASSYSSERLSTEAFF. The DNA of the CDR3 is TGTGCCAGCAGTTACTCTTCGGAACGGTTGAGCACTGAAGCTTTCTTT.

The CDR3 DNA follows: TGTGCCTGGTCAGGCCAACCAGGGGGCAGGCTTGGCTACACCTTC. Translation gives CAWSGQPGGRLGYTF. The chain couples TRBV30 to TRBJ1-2; 8 bases align to TRBD1. The CDR3 spans 15 residues. From germline, CDR1 is GTSNPN and CDR2 SVGIG (reference sequence). V lost 5 bases to trimming and J lost 7 bases; unmatched junction nucleotides: 15.

This clonotype was counted many times. The rearrangement uses TRBV7-9 and TRBJ2-5; 7 bases fit TRBD2. The CDR3 is made up of 12 amino acids. Germline CDR1 and CDR2: SEHNR and FQNEAQ (reference sequence). The V and J ends lost 11 bases and 5 bases, in that order; junction bases with no gene match: 8. The CDR3 DNA reads TGTGCCGGGGCCGGGACTACTGAGACCCAGTACTTC. It specifies CAGAGTTETQYF.

The J gene is TRBJ2-2, the V gene TRBV7-9, with D perhaps TRBD1 (5 bases). Germline V gene sequence: CDR1 SEHNR, CDR2 FQNEAQ (reference sequence). Trimming removed 5 bases at V and 1 base at J, with 14 bases between. CDR3 length: 16 residues. CDR3 loop: CASSLWGELNTGELFF. DNA for the CDR3: TGTGCCAGCAGCCTTTGGGGCGAGCTGAACACCGGGGAGCTGTTTTTT.

The chain links TRBV5-8 to TRBJ1-3, with TRBD1 as a possible D gene (6 bases). CDR3 length: 17 amino acids. Germline V gene data show CDR1 as SGHTS and CDR2 as YDEGEE. Trimming shortened V by 0 bases and J by 0 bases, and 13 bases separated the two germline ends. CDR3 protein: CASSLAPGTHSGNTIYF. As DNA, the CDR3 is TGTGCCAGCAGCTTGGCCCCCGGGACACACTCTGGAAACACCATATATTTT.

V is TRBV5-1 and J is TRBJ2-2; D is unclear. Germline V gene lookup returns CDR1 SGHRS and CDR2 YFSETQ. The CDR3 has 17 residues. Trimming stripped 0 bases from V and 6 bases from J, with 18 bases between. CDR3: CASSLGLAGRDAGELFF. CDR3 nucleotides: TGCGCCAGCAGCTTGGGCCTGGCAGGACGCGACGCCGGGGAGCTGTTTTTT.

This clonotype came up many times. This chain links TRBV7-8 with TRBJ1-2, with D hard to call. Trimming took off 5 bases at V and 0 bases at J, with 16 bases between the two ends. This CDR3 region has 16 residues. Germline V gene lookup returns CDR1 SGHVS and CDR2 FQNEAQ. For the CDR3, the DNA is TGTGCCAGCAGCCCTAGGGTCGGGATCACTAACTATGGCTACACCTTC. Protein sequence: CASSPRVGITNYGYTF. The full variable domain, its missing parts supplied by reference TRBV7-8 and TRBJ1-2, is GAGVSQSPRYKVAKRGQDVALRCDPISGHVSLFWYQQALGQGPEFLTYFQNEAQLDKSGLPSDRFFAERPEGSVSTLKIQRTQQEDSAVYLCASSPRVGITNYGYTFGSGTRLTVV.

V and J are TRBV12-3 or TRBV12-4 and TRBJ2-2, with D possibly TRBD1 on 6 matching bases. V lost 2 bases to trimming and J lost 4 bases, with 11 bases between them. The CDR3 sequence is 15 residues long. CDR3: CASSLYRVVTGELFF. The CDR3 DNA follows: TGTGCCAGCAGTTTATACAGGGTTGTCACCGGGGAGCTGTTTTTT.